This T cell receptor beta chain is drawn from a study of shared clonotypes between healthy human individuals. Overall study findings and caveats: About 5% was the fraction of naive CD4 clonotypes found shared across several donors. Blood was the only sampled material, and tissue repertoires likely differ. Large depth notwithstanding, sorted-subset sequencing proved incomplete by rarefaction.

Clones were sequenced by immunoSEQ multiplex PCR, and TCRdb holds only the in-frame ones, with some missing. Here the sample spans about 990,000 clones, around 82% being singletons. Concerning this clone: The antigen is not known.

V gave up 6 bases and J gave up 10 bases; unmatched junction bases: 13. Germline CDR1 SGHTA, CDR2 FQGTGA. There are 14 residues in the CDR3. Healthy adults negative for HIV, lacking recent acute infections or vaccinations, served as donors. The chain uses TRBV7-3 and TRBJ1-1, with 8 positions matching TRBD1. The clonotype comes from a man in his late teens or twenties in good health. Some clones in this sample may be carry-over from other donors' samples. Specimen: memory CD4+ T cells from PBMCs. Subset: CD45RA-negative fraction. CDR3 in amino acids: CASSQGQGAGAAFF. In DNA, the CDR3 is TGTGCCAGCAGTCAGGGGCAGGGGGCAGGCGCAGCTTTCTTT.